This is a list of T cell receptor beta chains from one sample in a study of blood T cell repertoires in COVID-19. The repertoire was sequenced with immunoSEQ multiplex PCR; TCRdb's copy has only in-frame clones and lacks some. The data show around 80,000 clones, 75% to 85% seen once. The source material was peripheral blood. The receptors come from a woman of 80 years or more with acute or convalescent COVID-19. Each CDR3 is given with its conserved first and last residue. Fields, in order: D gene, clone size, V gene, J gene, CDR3 DNA, CDR3 protein. A D gene is named only where the DNA matches it firmly. Size is stated for part of the rows, as once, few or many counts, or as a class when the clone is expanded.

TRBD2	few	TRBV11-2	TRBJ2-1	TGTGCCAGCAGCTCTCCAGCGGGAGTCTATGGCAATGAGCAGTTCTTC	CASSSPAGVYGNEQFF
TRBD2	few	TRBV29-1	TRBJ2-5	TGCAGCGTCCTCAAGCGGGGGGAGGGAGAGACCCAGTACTTC	CSVLKRGEGETQYF
TRBD2	-	TRBV18	TRBJ2-7	TGTGCCAGCTCACTCGGACTAGCGGGTCCGTACGAGCAGTACTTC	CASSLGLAGPYEQYF
-	-	TRBV3-1/TRBV3-2	TRBJ2-7	TGTGCCAGCAGCCAAGGAGACAGGCGAGGGGAGCAGTACTTC	CASSQGDRRGEQYF
TRBD2	-	TRBV11-2	TRBJ2-7	TGTGCCAGCAGCTTAGTAGCGGGAGAATTCTACGAGCAGTACTTC	CASSLVAGEFYEQYF
-	-	TRBV29-1	TRBJ2-3	TGCAGCGTCCGGGAAACAGATACGCAGTATTTT	CSVRETDTQYF
-	few	TRBV13	TRBJ2-7	TGTGCCAGCAGCTTAGGACTAGTAGTCAACGAGCAGTACTTC	CASSLGLVVNEQYF
-	few	TRBV4-3	TRBJ1-3	TGCGCCAGCAGCCCAGGGTATGGAAACACCATATATTTT	CASSPGYGNTIYF
TRBD1	-	TRBV10-2	TRBJ1-2	TGCGCCAGCAGTGACGCGGGACAGTCTAACTATGGCTACACCTTC	CASSDAGQSNYGYTF
-	few	TRBV24-1	TRBJ1-5	TGTGCCACCAGTGACCGACACGATCAGCCCCAGCATTTT	CATSDRHDQPQHF
TRBD2	-	TRBV3-1/TRBV3-2	TRBJ2-5	TGTGCCAGCAGCCGAGGATCCGGCCTAGCGGGAGAAACGGAGACCCAGTACTTC	CASSRGSGLAGETETQYF
TRBD1	few	TRBV9	TRBJ1-1	TGTGCCAGCAGCGTAGGCCCCGGGACAGGGGGGTCGAACACTGAAGCTTTCTTT	CASSVGPGTGGSNTEAFF
TRBD2	-	TRBV7-7	TRBJ2-2	TGTGCTAGCAGCTTAGTAGCTAGCGGGAGCACCGGGGAGCTGTTTTTT	CASSLVASGSTGELFF
TRBD1	-	TRBV27	TRBJ1-6	TGTGCCAGCAGTGGCCGACAGGGGAGGTCCTATAATTCACCCCTCCACTTT	CASSGRQGRSYNSPLHF
-	few	TRBV7-3	TRBJ2-5	TGTGCCAGCAGCTTATTGCCAGGGGTCCAAGAGACCCAGTACTTC	CASSLLPGVQETQYF
-	-	TRBV5-4	TRBJ1-1	TGTGCCAGCAGCTGGGGCCAGGGCCGTATGAACACTGAAGCTTTCTTT	CASSWGQGRMNTEAFF
TRBD1	-	TRBV4-3	TRBJ1-1	TGCGCCAGCAGCCAAGGCCGGGTTTACAGGGGGCAGGACACTGAAGCTTTCTTT	CASSQGRVYRGQDTEAFF